Following are 3 T cell receptor beta chains from one sample sequenced in a study of T cell responses to AZD1222 COVID-19 vaccine. Profiling relied on immunoSEQ multiplex PCR, and the TCRdb table lists in-frame clones only, not all of them. Seen here are 130,000 to 150,000 clones, about 87% observed once, and the top ten hold 3% to 4%. The sequences come from peripheral blood, collected on day 0 of MenACWY control vaccination. The receptors shown here come from an adult in good health.

V usage is TRBV6-6 and J usage is TRBJ1-6; D may be TRBD1 (6 bases). The V end was cut by 6 bases, the J end by 8 bases, with 14 bases between. The germline gives CDR1 MNHNY, CDR2 SVGAGI (reference sequence). This CDR3 has 14 residues. CDR3 bases: TGTGCCAGCAGACTTGGGGGCATGGATTCACCCCTCCACTTT. Translating it yields CASRLGGMDSPLHF.

The J gene is TRBJ2-2, the V gene TRBV6-5, with 9 bases fitting TRBD2. The J segment lost 4 bases and the V segment lost 6 bases, leaving 6 bases of the junction unmatched. The CDR3 covers 15 residues. The V gene's germline CDR1 is MNHEY and CDR2 SVGAGI. The CDR3 DNA is TGTGCCAGCAGGGGGACTAGCTCCATCACCGGGGAGCTGTTTTTT. Amino acid sequence: CASRGTSSITGELFF.

The chain recombines TRBV11-2 with TRBJ2-3, with TRBD2 matching 9 bases. Germline CDR1 and CDR2: SGHAT and FQNNGV. This CDR3 comprises 16 residues. J was trimmed by 5 bases and V by 2 bases; bases with no gene match: 8. The CDR3: CASSLTGGLAGDTQYF. Written as DNA, the CDR3 is TGTGCCAGCAGCTTAACCGGGGGACTAGCAGGAGATACGCAGTATTTT. Together with reference TRBV11-2 and TRBJ2-3, the CDR3 gives the full variable domain: EAGVAQSPRYKIIEKRQSVAFWCNPISGHATLYWYQQILGQGPKLLIQFQNNGVVDDSQLPKDRFSAERLKGVDSTLKIQPAKLEDSAVYLCASSLTGGLAGDTQYFGPGTRLTVL.